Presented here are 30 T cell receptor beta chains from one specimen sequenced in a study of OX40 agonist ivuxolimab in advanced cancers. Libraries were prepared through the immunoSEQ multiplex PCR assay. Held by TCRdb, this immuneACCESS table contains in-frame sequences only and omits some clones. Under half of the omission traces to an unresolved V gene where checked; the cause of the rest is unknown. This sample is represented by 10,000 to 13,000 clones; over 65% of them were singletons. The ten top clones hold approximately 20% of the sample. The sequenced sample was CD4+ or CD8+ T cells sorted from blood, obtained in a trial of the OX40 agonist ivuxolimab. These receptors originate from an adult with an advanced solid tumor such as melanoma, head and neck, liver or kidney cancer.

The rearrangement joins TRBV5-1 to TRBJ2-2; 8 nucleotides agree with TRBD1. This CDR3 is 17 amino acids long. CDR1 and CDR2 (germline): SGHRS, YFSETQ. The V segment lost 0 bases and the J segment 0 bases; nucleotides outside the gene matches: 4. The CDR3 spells CASSLGTGWTNTGELFF. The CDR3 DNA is TGCGCCAGCAGCTTGGGGACAGGGTGGACGAACACCGGGGAGCTGTTTTTT.

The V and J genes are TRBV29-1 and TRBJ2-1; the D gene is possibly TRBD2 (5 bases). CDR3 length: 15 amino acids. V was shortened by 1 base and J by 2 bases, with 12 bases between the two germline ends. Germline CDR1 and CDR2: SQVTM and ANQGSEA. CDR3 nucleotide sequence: TGCAGCGTTGAAGGGGAGTCAGCCACCTACAATGAGCAGTTCTTC. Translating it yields CSVEGESATYNEQFF.

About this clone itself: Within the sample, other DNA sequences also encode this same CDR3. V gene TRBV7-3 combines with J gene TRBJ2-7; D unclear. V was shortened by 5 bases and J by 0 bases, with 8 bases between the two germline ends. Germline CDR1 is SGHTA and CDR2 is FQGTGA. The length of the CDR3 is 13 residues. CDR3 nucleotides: TGTGCCAGCAGCCTAAGCCCCTCCTACGAGCAGTACTTC. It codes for CASSLSPSYEQYF.

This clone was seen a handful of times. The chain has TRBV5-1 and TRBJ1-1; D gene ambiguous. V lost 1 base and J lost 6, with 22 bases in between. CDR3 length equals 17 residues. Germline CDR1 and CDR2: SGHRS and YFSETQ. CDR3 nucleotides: TGCGCCAGCAGCTTGACGGGGTTTGCGATGTCGAGGGCTGAAGCTTTCTTT. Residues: CASSLTGFAMSRAEAFF.

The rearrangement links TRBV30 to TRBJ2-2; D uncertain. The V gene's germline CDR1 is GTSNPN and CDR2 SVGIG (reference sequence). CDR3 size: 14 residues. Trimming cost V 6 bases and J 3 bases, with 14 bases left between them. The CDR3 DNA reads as TGTGCCTGCAAACCCCCCCGGGACACCGGGGAGCTGTTTTTT. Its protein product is CACKPPRDTGELFF.

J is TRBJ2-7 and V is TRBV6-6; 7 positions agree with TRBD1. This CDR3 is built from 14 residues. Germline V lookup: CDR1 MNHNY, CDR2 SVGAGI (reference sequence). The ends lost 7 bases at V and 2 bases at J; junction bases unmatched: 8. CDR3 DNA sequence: TGTGCCAGCACTCACCGGGACAGTGCCTACGAGCAGTACTTC. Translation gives CASTHRDSAYEQYF.

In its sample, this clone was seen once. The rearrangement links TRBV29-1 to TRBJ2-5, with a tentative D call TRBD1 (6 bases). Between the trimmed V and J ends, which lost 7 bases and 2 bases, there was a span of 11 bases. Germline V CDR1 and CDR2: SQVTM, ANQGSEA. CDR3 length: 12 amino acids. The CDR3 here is CSAFGQQETQYF. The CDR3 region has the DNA TGCAGCGCCTTCGGACAGCAAGAGACCCAGTACTTC.

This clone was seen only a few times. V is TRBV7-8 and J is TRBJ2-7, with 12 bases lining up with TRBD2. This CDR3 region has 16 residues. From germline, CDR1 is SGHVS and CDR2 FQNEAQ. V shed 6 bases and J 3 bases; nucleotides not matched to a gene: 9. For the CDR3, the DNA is TGTGCCAGCAGGCTAGCGGGAGGGGCAGGAATCTACGAGCAGTACTTC. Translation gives CASRLAGGAGIYEQYF.

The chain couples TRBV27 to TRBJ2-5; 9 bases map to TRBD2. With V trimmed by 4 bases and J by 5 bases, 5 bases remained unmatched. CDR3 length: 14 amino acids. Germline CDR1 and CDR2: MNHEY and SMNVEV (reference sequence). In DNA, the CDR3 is TGTGCCAGCAGTTCCATAGCGGGAGTGGAGACCCAGTACTTC. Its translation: CASSSIAGVETQYF.

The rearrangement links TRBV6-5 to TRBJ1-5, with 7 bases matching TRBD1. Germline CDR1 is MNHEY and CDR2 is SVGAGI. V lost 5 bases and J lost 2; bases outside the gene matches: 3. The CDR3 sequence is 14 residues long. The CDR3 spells CASSTGVGNQPQHF. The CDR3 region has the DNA TGTGCCAGCAGTACAGGGGTGGGCAATCAGCCCCAGCATTTT.

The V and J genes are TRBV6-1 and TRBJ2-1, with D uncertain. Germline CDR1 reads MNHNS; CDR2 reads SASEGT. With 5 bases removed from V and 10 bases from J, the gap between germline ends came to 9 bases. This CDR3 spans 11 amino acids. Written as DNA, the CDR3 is TGTGCCAGCAGTTACGGAGACGAGCAGTTCTTC. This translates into CASSYGDEQFF.

CDR3 amino acids: CASSTGVLEDSPLHF. The CDR3 DNA is TGTGCCAGCAGTACAGGGGTCCTGGAAGATTCACCCCTCCACTTT. The chain joins TRBV28 to TRBJ1-6, with TRBD1 matching 7 bases. CDR3 length: 15 residues. Germline CDR1 is MDHEN and CDR2 is SYDVKM. V lost 5 bases and J lost 8; bases outside the gene matches: 9.

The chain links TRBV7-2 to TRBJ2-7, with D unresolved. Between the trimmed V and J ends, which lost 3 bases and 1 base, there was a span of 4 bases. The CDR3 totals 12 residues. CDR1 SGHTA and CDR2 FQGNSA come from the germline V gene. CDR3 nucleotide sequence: TGTGCCAGCAGCTTTCCTTCCTACGAGCAGTACTTC. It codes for CASSFPSYEQYF.

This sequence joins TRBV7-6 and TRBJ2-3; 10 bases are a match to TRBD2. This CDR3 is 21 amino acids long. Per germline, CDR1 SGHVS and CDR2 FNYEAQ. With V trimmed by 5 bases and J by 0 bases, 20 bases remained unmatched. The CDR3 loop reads CASSASASGSTPFGSTDTQYF. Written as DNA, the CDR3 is TGTGCCAGCAGCGCGTCGGCTAGCGGGAGCACCCCCTTTGGTAGCACAGATACGCAGTATTTT.

The CDR3 spells CASSRALAGVDEQYF. CDR3 in DNA: TGTGCCAGCAGTCGGGCTCTAGCGGGAGTCGACGAGCAGTACTTC. The V and J genes are TRBV27 and TRBJ2-5; 10 bases align to TRBD2. The J call may be in error: the DNA end matches TRBJ2-7 better. The CDR3 length is 15 residues. In germline, CDR1 is MNHEY, CDR2 SMNVEV (reference sequence).

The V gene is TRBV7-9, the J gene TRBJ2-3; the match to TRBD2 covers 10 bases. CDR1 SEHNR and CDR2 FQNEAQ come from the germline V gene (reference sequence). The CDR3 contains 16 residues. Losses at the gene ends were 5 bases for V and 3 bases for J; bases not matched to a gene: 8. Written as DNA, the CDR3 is TGTGCCAGCAGCCCCCGGACTAGCGGTCTTACAGATACGCAGTATTTT. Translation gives CASSPRTSGLTDTQYF.

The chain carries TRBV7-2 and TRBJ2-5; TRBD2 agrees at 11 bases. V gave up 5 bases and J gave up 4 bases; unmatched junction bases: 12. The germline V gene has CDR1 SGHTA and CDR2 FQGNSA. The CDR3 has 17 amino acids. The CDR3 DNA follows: TGTGCCAGCAGCCTCGCGACTAGCGGGATTGTAGGAGAGACCCAGTACTTC. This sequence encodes CASSLATSGIVGETQYF.

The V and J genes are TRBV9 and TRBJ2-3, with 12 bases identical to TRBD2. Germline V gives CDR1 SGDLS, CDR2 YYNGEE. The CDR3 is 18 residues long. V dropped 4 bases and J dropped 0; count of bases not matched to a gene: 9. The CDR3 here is CASSSGTSGLPSTDTQYF. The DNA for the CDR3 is TGTGCCAGCAGCTCTGGGACTAGCGGGCTCCCAAGCACAGATACGCAGTATTTT.

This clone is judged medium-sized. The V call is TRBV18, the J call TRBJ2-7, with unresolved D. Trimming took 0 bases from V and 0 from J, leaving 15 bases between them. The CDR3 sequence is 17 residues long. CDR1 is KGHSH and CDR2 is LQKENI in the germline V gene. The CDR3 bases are TGTGCCAGCTCACCACCATCAGGTGGGGTGAGCTCCTACGAGCAGTACTTC. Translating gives CASSPPSGGVSSYEQYF.

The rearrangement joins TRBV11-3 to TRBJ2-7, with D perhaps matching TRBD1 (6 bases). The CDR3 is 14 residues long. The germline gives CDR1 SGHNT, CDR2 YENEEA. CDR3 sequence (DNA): TGTGCTTCGGGACGGTCGCAGGGGCTTTACGAGCAGTACTTC. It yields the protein CASGRSQGLYEQYF.

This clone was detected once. In DNA, the CDR3 is TGTGCCAGCAGCTTGGTAGCGGACGAGCAGTACTTC. Protein: CASSLVADEQYF. The rearrangement uses TRBV5-6 and TRBJ2-7; D is perhaps TRBD2 (6 bases). Germline V gene lookup returns CDR1 SGHDT and CDR2 YYEEEE. Trimming left V 0 bases short and J 5 bases short, with 6 bases between. This CDR3 has 12 amino acids. Using reference TRBV5-6 and TRBJ2-7 for the parts outside the CDR3, the full variable domain is DAGVTQSPTHLIKTRGQQVTLRCSPKSGHDTVSWYQQALGQGPQFIFQYYEEEERQRGNFPDRFSGHQFPNYSSELNVNALLLGDSALYLCASSLVADEQYFGPGTRLTVT.

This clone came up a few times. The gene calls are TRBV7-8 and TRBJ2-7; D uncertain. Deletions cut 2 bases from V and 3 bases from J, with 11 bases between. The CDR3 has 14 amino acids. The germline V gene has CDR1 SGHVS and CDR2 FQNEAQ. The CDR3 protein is CASSLLVGSYEQYF. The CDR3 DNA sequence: TGTGCCAGCAGCTTATTGGTGGGAAGCTACGAGCAGTACTTC.

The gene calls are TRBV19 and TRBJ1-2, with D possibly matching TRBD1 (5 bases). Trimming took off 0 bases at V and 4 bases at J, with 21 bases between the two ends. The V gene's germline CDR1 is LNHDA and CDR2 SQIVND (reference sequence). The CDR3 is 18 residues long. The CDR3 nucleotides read TGTGCCAGTAGTATAGATCTGCGCGGGCTTGGGGCGCTCTATGGCTACACCTTC. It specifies CASSIDLRGLGALYGYTF.

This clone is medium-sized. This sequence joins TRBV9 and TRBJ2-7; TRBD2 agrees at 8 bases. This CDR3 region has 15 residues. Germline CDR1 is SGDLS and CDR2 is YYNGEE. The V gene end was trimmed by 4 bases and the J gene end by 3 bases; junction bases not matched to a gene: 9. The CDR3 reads CASSSGLAGVYEQYF. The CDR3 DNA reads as TGTGCCAGCAGCTCCGGACTAGCAGGTGTCTACGAGCAGTACTTC. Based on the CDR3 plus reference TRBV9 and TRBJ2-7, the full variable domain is DSGVTQTPKHLITATGQRVTLRCSPRSGDLSVYWYQQSLDQGLQFLIQYYNGEERAKGNILERFSAQQFPDLHSELNLSSLELGDSALYFCASSSGLAGVYEQYFGPGTRLTVT.

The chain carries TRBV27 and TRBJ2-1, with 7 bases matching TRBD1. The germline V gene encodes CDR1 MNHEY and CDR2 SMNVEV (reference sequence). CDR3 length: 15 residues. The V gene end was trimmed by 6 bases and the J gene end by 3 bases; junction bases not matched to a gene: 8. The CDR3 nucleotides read TGTGCCAGCAGGACCACAGGGGTCGGCTACAATGAGCAGTTCTTC. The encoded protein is CASRTTGVGYNEQFF.

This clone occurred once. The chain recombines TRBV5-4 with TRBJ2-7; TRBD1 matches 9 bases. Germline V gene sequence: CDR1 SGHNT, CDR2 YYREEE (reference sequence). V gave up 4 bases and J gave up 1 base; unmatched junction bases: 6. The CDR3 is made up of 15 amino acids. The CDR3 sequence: CASSITGGWSYEQYF. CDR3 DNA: TGTGCCAGCAGCATTACAGGGGGCTGGTCCTACGAGCAGTACTTC.

The CDR3 reads CATLVWTGAEETQYF. In DNA form, the CDR3 reads TGTGCCACCCTGGTTTGGACAGGGGCTGAGGAGACCCAGTACTTC. The chain joins TRBV27 to TRBJ2-5; 9 nucleotides match TRBD1. There are 15 residues in the CDR3. V lost 10 bases to trimming and J lost 5 bases; unmatched junction nucleotides: 14. Germline V gene lookup returns CDR1 MNHEY and CDR2 SMNVEV (reference sequence).

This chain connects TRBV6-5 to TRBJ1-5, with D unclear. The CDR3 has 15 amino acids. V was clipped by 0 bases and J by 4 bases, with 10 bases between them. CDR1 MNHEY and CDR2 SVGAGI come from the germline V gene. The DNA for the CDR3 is TGTGCCAGCAGTTACTCGCGGGGAGATAATCAGCCCCAGCATTTT. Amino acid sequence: CASSYSRGDNQPQHF.

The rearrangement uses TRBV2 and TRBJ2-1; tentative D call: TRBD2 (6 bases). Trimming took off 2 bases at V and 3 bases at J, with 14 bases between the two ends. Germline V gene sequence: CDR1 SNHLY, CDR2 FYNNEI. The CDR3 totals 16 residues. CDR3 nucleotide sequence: TGTGCCAGCAGTGAATTTGGACGGGGACTCTACAATGAGCAGTTCTTC. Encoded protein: CASSEFGRGLYNEQFF.

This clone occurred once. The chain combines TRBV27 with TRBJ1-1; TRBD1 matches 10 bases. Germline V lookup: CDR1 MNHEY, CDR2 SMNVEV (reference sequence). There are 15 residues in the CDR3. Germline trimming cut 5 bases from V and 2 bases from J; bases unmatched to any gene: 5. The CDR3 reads CASSPRDRGNTEAFF. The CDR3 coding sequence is TGTGCCAGCAGTCCCCGGGACAGGGGTAACACTGAAGCTTTCTTT.